Sequencing of this TCR beta chain was carried out in a study of shared clonotypes between healthy human individuals. Study-wide results and caveats: Rarefaction showed sorted-subset sequencing was incomplete despite large depth.

Original handling: Junction-only sequences produced by ImmunoSEQ had no quality scores, so filtering differed. Method: immunoSEQ multiplex PCR; TCRdb's copy keeps in-frame clones and lacks some. Clone size and V and J calls were adopted from that table, with D and trimming inferred from the DNA. Here the sample spans some 900,000 clones, about 80% being singletons. The V and J ends lost 5 bases and 4 bases, in that order; junction bases with no gene match: 8. The CDR3 loop spans 15 amino acids. Germline CDR1 reads SNHLY; CDR2 reads FYNNEI. Concerning this clone itself: The antigen is undetermined.

The sequence was obtained from a man aged 18 to 30 in good health. The V call is TRBV2, the J call TRBJ2-5, with 9 bases that match TRBD1. Source material: memory CD4+ T cells sorted from blood. This sample's subset: CD45RA-negative fraction. In nucleotides, the CDR3 is TGTGCCAGCAGTCCGCCGGGACAGGGCGGAGAGACCCAGTACTTC. This encodes CASSPPGQGGETQYF.